This T cell receptor beta chain was recovered during a study of OX40 agonist ivuxolimab in advanced cancers. Study as a whole: Ivuxolimab, an antibody that agonizes OX40 (CD134), was administered to the patients. Averaging 60 years in age, with a range of roughly 23 to 80, the cohort was around 87% male. Whole-study results and caveats: CD8+ T cells showed, on average, more clonal expansion than CD4+ cells.

In germline, CDR1 is ENHRY, CDR2 SYGVKD. This CDR3 region has 14 residues. Repertoires were generated with immunoSEQ multiplex PCR, while TCRdb's copy carries only in-frame clones and drops some. The sample holds over 100,000 clones, about 93% seen once. With respect to this clone: Its antigen remains unknown. The junction departs from the called germline gene at one end, perhaps through a read error.

The sequence derives from an adult with an advanced solid tumor such as melanoma, head and neck, liver or kidney cancer. This rearrangement joins TRBV10-3 to TRBJ2-7; 9 bases line up with TRBD1. The sample was CD4+ or CD8+ T cells sorted from blood, taken in a trial of the OX40 agonist ivuxolimab. The CDR3 spells CASSSRGQGYEQYF. CDR3 DNA: TGTGCCAGCAGTAGCCGGGGACAGGGCTACGAGCAGTACTTC.